The 15 T cell receptor beta chains below were found in one sample sequenced in a study of cytomegalovirus exposure and HLA in healthy donors. PCR was performed using 60 Vbeta and 13 Jbeta primers. Some clones are missing from TCRdb's copy, which holds only in-frame ones; the method was immunoSEQ multiplex PCR. The data hold roughly 190,000 clones, with around two thirds observed a single time. Input material: PBMCs. The origin of the receptors is a man between 35 and 55 years old in good health and CMV-seronegative.

This chain connects TRBV5-1 to TRBJ2-7; D gene unclear. The CDR3 covers 14 residues. The germline CDR1 and CDR2 sequences are SGHRS and YFSETQ. Trimming left V 3 bases short and J 5 bases short, with 15 bases between. The CDR3 DNA reads TGCGCCAGCAGCTGGAGTCGCCCCGAGAACGAGCAGTACTTC. Its protein is CASSWSRPENEQYF.

The chain uses TRBV30 and TRBJ2-7; 10 bases map to TRBD2. Germline-derived CDR1 and CDR2 are GTSNPN and SVGIG (reference sequence). The CDR3 contains 14 residues. With V trimmed by 1 base and J by 4 bases, 4 bases remained unmatched. The CDR3 nucleotides are TGTGCCTGGAGTGCTAGCGGGAGAGGGTACGAGCAGTACTTC. Its protein is CAWSASGRGYEQYF. The complete variable domain, with remaining parts taken from reference TRBV30 and TRBJ2-7, reads SQTIHQWPATLVQPVGSPLSLECTVEGTSNPNLYWYRQAAGRGLQLLFYSVGIGQISSEVPQNLSASRPQDRQFILSSKKLLLSDSGFYLCAWSASGRGYEQYFGPGTRLTVT.

This clone was recorded a few times. In nucleotides, the CDR3 is TGTGCCAGCAGAGCTTTGACGGGAAAATATGGAAACACCATATATTTT. Translated: CASRALTGKYGNTIYF. V usage is TRBV11-2 and J usage is TRBJ1-3; D is ambiguous. Germline CDR1 SGHAT, CDR2 FQNNGV. V was clipped by 6 bases and J by 3 bases, with 18 bases between them. The length of the CDR3 is 16 residues. Full variable domain (missing parts from reference TRBV11-2 and TRBJ1-3): EAGVAQSPRYKIIEKRQSVAFWCNPISGHATLYWYQQILGQGPKLLIQFQNNGVVDDSQLPKDRFSAERLKGVDSTLKIQPAKLEDSAVYLCASRALTGKYGNTIYFGEGSWLTVV.

The V call is TRBV2, the J call TRBJ2-5; 12 nucleotides match TRBD2. This CDR3 spans 15 amino acids. Trimming cost V 6 bases and J 2 bases; bases outside gene matches: 4. Germline V gene lookup returns CDR1 SNHLY and CDR2 FYNNEI. Here the CDR3 reads CASSTLAGGQETQYF. The CDR3 bases are TGTGCCAGCAGCACCCTAGCGGGGGGGCAAGAGACCCAGTACTTC.

This clone came up once. V usage is TRBV5-6 and J usage is TRBJ2-5, with a weak D call TRBD1 (5 bases). The CDR3 loop spans 14 amino acids. Trimming took off 3 bases at V and 3 bases at J, with 12 bases between the two ends. Germline lookup yields CDR1 SGHDT and CDR2 YYEEEE. CDR3 sequence: CASSWGQYKETQYF. CDR3 coding DNA: TGTGCCAGCAGCTGGGGCCAGTACAAAGAGACCCAGTACTTC.

This chain connects TRBV5-1 to TRBJ2-1; D perhaps matches TRBD2 (5 bases). Germline-derived CDR1 and CDR2 are SGHRS and YFSETQ. CDR3 size: 16 residues. The V end lost 6 bases, the J end lost 5 bases, and 21 bases lay between the germline ends. The CDR3 is CASTVGNAKNNNEQFF. In DNA form, the CDR3 reads TGCGCCAGCACCGTCGGGAACGCTAAGAACAACAATGAGCAGTTCTTC.

The chain combines TRBV29-1 with TRBJ1-2, with D perhaps matching TRBD1 (6 bases). This CDR3 is built from 12 residues. Per the germline V gene, CDR1 is SQVTM and CDR2 is ANQGSEA. Trimming cost V 7 bases and J 2 bases, with 11 bases left between them. CDR3 in amino acids: CSGSQGNYGYTF. CDR3 nucleotide sequence: TGCAGCGGGTCACAGGGAAACTATGGCTACACCTTC.

The chain uses TRBV28 and TRBJ2-5, with 7 positions matching TRBD2. The DNA end is more similar to TRBJ2-7, so the J call may be wrong. The CDR3 sequence is 14 residues long. Germline CDR1 and CDR2: MDHEN and SYDVKM. CDR3 DNA sequence: TGTGCCAGCACCCGACCGGGGGGCTCCTACGAGCAGTACTTC. Amino acid sequence: CASTRPGGSYEQYF.

This clone was seen once. The chain has TRBV12-5 and TRBJ1-3, with 9 nucleotides matching TRBD1. The CDR3 is 17 residues long. J lost 6 bases, V lost 3 bases, and 12 bases had no gene match. The germline V gene has CDR1 LGHNT and CDR2 FRNRAP. This CDR3 reads CASGLTPSGQGPNTIYF. The DNA of the CDR3 is TGTGCTAGTGGTTTAACGCCATCGGGACAGGGTCCAAACACCATATATTTT.

The DNA for the CDR3 is TGTGCCAGCAACGAGGGGGGACTAGGAGCCTACGAGCAGTACTTC. It is translated as CASNEGGLGAYEQYF. The V call is TRBV6-5, the J call TRBJ2-7, with TRBD2 identical over 8 bases. Germline-derived CDR1 and CDR2 are MNHEY and SVGAGI. Losses at the gene ends were 7 bases for V and 2 bases for J; bases not matched to a gene: 10. The CDR3 consists of 15 residues.

The V gene is TRBV5-5, the J gene TRBJ2-7, with 11 bases aligning to TRBD1. J gave up 7 bases and V 3 bases, and 6 bases lay outside the gene matches. There are 14 residues in the CDR3. CDR1 and CDR2 (germline): SGHKS, YYEKEE (reference sequence). The chain's CDR3 is CASSWDRGRREQYF. CDR3 DNA sequence: TGTGCCAGCAGCTGGGACAGGGGGAGACGGGAGCAGTACTTC.

V is TRBV7-8 and J is TRBJ2-1, with unresolved D. Deletions cut 3 bases from V and 3 bases from J, with 3 bases between. The CDR3 is 12 residues long. CDR1 and CDR2 from the germline V gene are SGHVS and FQNEAQ. Written as DNA, the CDR3 is TGTGCCAGCAGCTTCAGCTACAATGAGCAGTTCTTC. Translation gives CASSFSYNEQFF. The variable domain in full, with the rest retrieved from reference TRBV7-8 and TRBJ2-1, is GAGVSQSPRYKVAKRGQDVALRCDPISGHVSLFWYQQALGQGPEFLTYFQNEAQLDKSGLPSDRFFAERPEGSVSTLKIQRTQQEDSAVYLCASSFSYNEQFFGPGTRLTVL.

V usage is TRBV11-1 and J usage is TRBJ2-5; 10 positions match TRBD1. The germline V gene encodes CDR1 SGHAT and CDR2 FQDESV (reference sequence). V was pared by 4 bases and J by 5 bases, with 13 bases of the junction left unmatched. The CDR3 is 17 amino acids. The CDR3 loop reads CASSSTSGTGVSETQYF. CDR3 DNA: TGTGCCAGCAGCTCGACTTCCGGGACAGGGGTGAGCGAGACCCAGTACTTC.

This clone was detected once. This same CDR3 is encoded by further DNA sequences in the sample. V usage is TRBV7-9 and J usage is TRBJ2-7, with D uncertain. The CDR3 runs 13 residues. CDR1 and CDR2 from the germline V gene are SEHNR and FQNEAQ (reference sequence). Trimming left V 3 bases short and J 2 bases short, with 8 bases between. In DNA, the CDR3 is TGTGCCAGCAGCTTCGGCGGAGCCTACGAGCAGTACTTC. Amino acids: CASSFGGAYEQYF.

The chain recombines TRBV2 with TRBJ2-2; 15 nucleotides line up with TRBD2. J lost 5 bases, V lost 8 bases, and 3 bases had no gene match. The CDR3 contains 15 residues. Germline CDR1 and CDR2: SNHLY and FYNNEI. This chain's CDR3 is CASRTSGGATGELFF. The CDR3 DNA is TGTGCCAGCCGGACTAGCGGGGGGGCTACCGGGGAGCTGTTTTTT.